What follows is one T cell receptor beta chain and its context. The sample is drawn from a study of blood T cell repertoires in COVID-19. The ends lost 7 bases at V and 5 bases at J; junction bases unmatched: 8. The V gene's germline CDR1 is MDHEN and CDR2 SYDVKM. This CDR3 comprises 15 residues. Data came from immunoSEQ multiplex PCR; TCRdb stores just in-frame clones and leaves some out. Of around 380,000 clones in the sample, 81% were seen once. This receptor was identified in a human donor with acute or convalescent COVID-19. The donor label of this sample is uncertain. The sequencing sample was made of peripheral blood. This rearrangement joins TRBV28 to TRBJ1-4; TRBD1 aligns across 9 bases. As DNA, the CDR3 is TGTGCCAGCAACCCCGTCGACAGGGGGAATGAAAAACTGTTTTTT. Protein: CASNPVDRGNEKLFF.